The 18 T cell receptor beta chains reported below all come from one sample, sequenced in a study of cytomegalovirus exposure and HLA in healthy donors. It was with 60 Vbeta and 13 Jbeta primers that the PCR ran. Profiling relied on immunoSEQ multiplex PCR, and the TCRdb table lists in-frame clones only, not all of them. Among 150,000 to 200,000 clones listed, 60% to 80% were seen once. The sequencing sample was made of PBMCs. These receptors were collected from a woman aged 50 to 60 in good health and CMV-seropositive.

This clone was seen only once. The chain has TRBV18 and TRBJ2-7, with TRBD2 identical over 11 bases. J gave up 1 base and V 3 bases, and 11 bases lay outside the gene matches. Germline V gene lookup returns CDR1 KGHSH and CDR2 LQKENI. The length of the CDR3 is 18 residues. The CDR3 sequence: CASSPFTSGSLGSYEQYF. For the CDR3, the DNA is TGTGCCAGCTCACCCTTTACTAGCGGGAGTCTAGGGTCCTACGAGCAGTACTTC.

The gene calls are TRBV28 and TRBJ1-1; D not certain. The CDR3 loop spans 11 amino acids. CDR1 and CDR2 from the germline V gene are MDHEN and SYDVKM. The V gene lost 3 bases and the J gene lost 8 bases, with 7 bases spanning the gap. The CDR3 nucleotides are TGTGCCAGCAGTTTGGGCGGGGAAGCTTTCTTT. Amino acid sequence: CASSLGGEAFF.

The chain has TRBV4-1 and TRBJ2-3; TRBD1 matches 8 bases. The CDR3 contains 15 residues. With V trimmed by 4 bases and J by 1 base, 4 bases remained unmatched. CDR1 is MGHRA and CDR2 is YSYEKL in the germline V gene. CDR3 DNA: TGCGCCAGCAGCCCGCCGGGACAGGGCACAGATACGCAGTATTTT. As protein: CASSPPGQGTDTQYF.

This rearrangement joins TRBV10-3 to TRBJ2-3; 7 bases fit TRBD1. The CDR3 runs to 16 residues. Trimming cost V 3 bases and J 6 bases; bases outside gene matches: 12. The germline V gene encodes CDR1 ENHRY and CDR2 SYGVKD. In DNA form, the CDR3 reads TGTGCCATCAGTGAACTCGGGACAGCATTTAGGGATACGCAGTATTTT. Translating it yields CAISELGTAFRDTQYF.

This sequence joins TRBV11-2 and TRBJ2-3; D call uncertain. Germline V gene data show CDR1 as SGHAT and CDR2 as FQNNGV. V lost 3 bases to trimming and J lost 4 bases, with 8 bases between them. The CDR3 length is 13 residues. CDR3 amino acids: CASSLAPPDTQYF. The CDR3 coding sequence is TGTGCCAGCAGCTTGGCTCCCCCAGATACGCAGTATTTT.

The genes are TRBV5-1 and TRBJ1-3, with D possibly matching TRBD1 (6 bases). V dropped 0 bases and J dropped 4 bases, with 11 bases sitting between them. Germline values: CDR1 SGHRS, CDR2 YFSETQ. The CDR3 is 15 amino acids. In DNA, the CDR3 is TGCGCCAGCAGCTTGGTTGGGGGCCGCGGAAACACCATATATTTT. Translated: CASSLVGGRGNTIYF.

This rearrangement joins TRBV19 to TRBJ2-7; 12 bases fit TRBD1. The germline CDR1 and CDR2 sequences are LNHDA and SQIVND (reference sequence). The CDR3 consists of 13 residues. V trimming: 4 bases; J trimming: 6 bases; junction bases outside the gene matches: 1. In nucleotides, the CDR3 is TGTGCCAGTAGTAGGGACAGGGGGCTCGAGCAGTACTTC. Protein: CASSRDRGLEQYF.

The chain has TRBV29-1 and TRBJ1-1; D is undetermined. The germline CDR1 and CDR2 sequences are SQVTM and ANQGSEA. This CDR3 is 11 amino acids long. With 6 bases removed from V and 0 bases from J, the gap between germline ends came to 5 bases. The chain's CDR3 is CSVRLNTEAFF. DNA of the CDR3: TGCAGCGTGAGGTTGAACACTGAAGCTTTCTTT.

The DNA of the CDR3 is TGCGCCAGCGAAGGGAGGCCGGGAGCTGCCTACAATGAGCAGTTCTTC. Translated, it gives CASEGRPGAAYNEQFF. The gene calls are TRBV10-2 and TRBJ2-1; D is possibly TRBD2 (6 bases). The CDR3 is 16 amino acids. Deletions cut 8 bases from V and 2 bases from J, with 19 bases between. Germline CDR1 WSHSY, CDR2 SAAADI.

This clone turned up a few times. This sequence joins TRBV2 and TRBJ1-5, with TRBD1 as a possible D gene (5 bases). The CDR3 sequence is 14 residues long. V was trimmed by 5 bases and J by 1 base, leaving 9 bases between them. Germline CDR1 reads SNHLY; CDR2 reads FYNNEI. The CDR3 loop reads CASSTQGSNQPQHF. In DNA form, the CDR3 reads TGTGCCAGCAGTACTCAGGGAAGCAATCAGCCCCAGCATTTT. Looking up the rest from reference TRBV2 and TRBJ1-5 gives the full variable domain: EPEVTQTPSHQVTQMGQEVILRCVPISNHLYFYWYRQILGQKVEFLVSFYNNEISEKSEIFDDQFSVERPDGSNFTLKIRSTKLEDSAMYFCASSTQGSNQPQHFGDGTRLSIL.

The rearrangement joins TRBV27 to TRBJ2-5; D may be TRBD2 (5 bases). The germline CDR1 and CDR2 sequences are MNHEY and SMNVEV (reference sequence). The CDR3 sequence is 17 residues long. The V end lost 0 bases, the J end lost 5 bases, and 19 bases lay between the germline ends. CDR3 DNA sequence: TGTGCCAGCAGTTTATCGAAGCCCCGGGGATTTACGGAGACCCAGTACTTC. Translation: CASSLSKPRGFTETQYF.

V gene TRBV9 combines with J gene TRBJ2-3; 13 nucleotides match TRBD2. The germline V gene encodes CDR1 SGDLS and CDR2 YYNGEE. Trimming took 0 bases from V and 5 from J; bases not matched to a gene: 6. The CDR3 loop spans 17 amino acids. CDR3 bases: TGTGCCAGCAGCGTAGTAGGACTAGCGGGAGTAGGAGATACGCAGTATTTT. Its protein is CASSVVGLAGVGDTQYF.

The V call is TRBV9, the J call TRBJ2-5, with a possible D match to TRBD2 (7 bases). The CDR3 runs 15 residues. Germline loops: CDR1 SGDLS, CDR2 YYNGEE. V lost 1 base and J lost 5, with 15 bases in between. The CDR3 loop reads CASSVSWGGRETQYF. In nucleotides, the CDR3 is TGTGCCAGCAGCGTATCCTGGGGGGGCCGGGAGACCCAGTACTTC.

The chain uses TRBV5-1 and TRBJ2-3; 7 nucleotides agree with TRBD1. CDR3 length: 17 amino acids. Per germline, CDR1 SGHRS and CDR2 YFSETQ. With 4 bases clipped from V and 4 bases from J, the junction kept 15 bases outside the gene matches. CDR3 sequence: CASSPQPGQITSDTQYF. CDR3 nucleotides: TGCGCCAGCAGCCCACAGCCGGGACAGATTACTTCAGATACGCAGTATTTT.

This clone was seen a few times. V usage is TRBV10-1 and J usage is TRBJ2-1, with a weak D call TRBD2 (5 bases). The CDR3 is 13 amino acids. Between the trimmed V and J ends, which lost 4 bases and 12 bases, there was a span of 16 bases. From germline, CDR1 is WNHNN and CDR2 SYGVQD (reference sequence). The CDR3 loop is CASSVRSDAGQFF. In DNA form, the CDR3 reads TGCGCCAGCAGTGTACGTTCGGACGCGGGGCAGTTCTTC.

The rearrangement joins TRBV6-1 to TRBJ1-1; possible D gene TRBD1, 5 bases. Germline lookup yields CDR1 MNHNS and CDR2 SASEGT. CDR3 length: 15 amino acids. V lost 0 bases and J lost 4, with 12 bases in between. The CDR3 region has the DNA TGTGCCAGCAGTGAAGCGCGGGACCGTCCCACTGAAGCTTTCTTT. Translation: CASSEARDRPTEAFF.

This chain connects TRBV5-4 to TRBJ2-3; 11 bases match TRBD2. Germline CDR1 reads SGHNT; CDR2 reads YYREEE (reference sequence). J lost 3 bases, V lost 2 bases, and 5 bases had no gene match. This CDR3 contains 16 residues. The CDR3 loop is CASSFLAGGPTDTQYF. In nucleotides, the CDR3 is TGTGCCAGCAGCTTCTTAGCGGGGGGGCCGACAGATACGCAGTATTTT.

This clone has only one observation. The V and J genes are TRBV11-2 and TRBJ2-5, with D unclear. Trimming left V 0 bases short and J 2 bases short, with 13 bases between. This CDR3 contains 16 residues. In germline, CDR1 is SGHAT, CDR2 FQNNGV. As DNA, the CDR3 is TGTGCCAGCAGCTTAGATCCCACTCCGGAGCAAGAGACCCAGTACTTC. It translates to CASSLDPTPEQETQYF.